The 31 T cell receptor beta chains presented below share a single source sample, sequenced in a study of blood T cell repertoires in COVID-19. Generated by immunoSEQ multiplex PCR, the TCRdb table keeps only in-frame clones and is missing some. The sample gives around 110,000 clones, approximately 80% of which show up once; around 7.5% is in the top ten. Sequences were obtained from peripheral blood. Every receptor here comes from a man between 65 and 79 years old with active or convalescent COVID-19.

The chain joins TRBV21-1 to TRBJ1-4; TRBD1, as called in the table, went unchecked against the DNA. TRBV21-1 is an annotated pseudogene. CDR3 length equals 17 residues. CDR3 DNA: TGTGCCAGCAGCAAAAGGGGGACAGGGAGTACTAATGAAAAACTGTTTTTT. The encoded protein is CASSKRGTGSTNEKLFF.

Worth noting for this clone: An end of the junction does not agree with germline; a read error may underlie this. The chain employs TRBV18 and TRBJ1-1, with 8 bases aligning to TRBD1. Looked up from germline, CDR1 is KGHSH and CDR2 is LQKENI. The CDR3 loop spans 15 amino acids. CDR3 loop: CASSPRLDRGTEAFF. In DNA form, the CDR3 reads TGTGCTAGCTCACCACGCTTAGACAGGGGCACTGAAGCTTTCTTT.

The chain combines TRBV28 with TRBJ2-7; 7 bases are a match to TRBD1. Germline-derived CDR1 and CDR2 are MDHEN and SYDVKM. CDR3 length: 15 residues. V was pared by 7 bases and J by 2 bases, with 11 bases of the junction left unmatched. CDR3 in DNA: TGTGCCAGCACCGTCCACCGGGACAGAACCTACGAGCAGTACTTC. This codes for CASTVHRDRTYEQYF.

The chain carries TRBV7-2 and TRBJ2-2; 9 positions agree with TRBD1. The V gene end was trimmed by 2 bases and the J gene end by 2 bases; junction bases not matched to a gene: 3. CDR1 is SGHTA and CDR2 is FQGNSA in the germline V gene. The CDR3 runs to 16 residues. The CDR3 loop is CASSLWTGENTGELFF. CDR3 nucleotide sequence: TGTGCCAGCAGCTTATGGACAGGGGAAAACACCGGGGAGCTGTTTTTT. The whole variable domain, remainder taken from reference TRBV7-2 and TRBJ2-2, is GAGVSQSPSNKVTEKGKDVELRCDPISGHTALYWYRQSLGQGLEFLIYFQGNSAPDKSGLPSDRFSAERTGGSVSTLTIQRTQQEDSAVYLCASSLWTGENTGELFFGEGSRLTVL.

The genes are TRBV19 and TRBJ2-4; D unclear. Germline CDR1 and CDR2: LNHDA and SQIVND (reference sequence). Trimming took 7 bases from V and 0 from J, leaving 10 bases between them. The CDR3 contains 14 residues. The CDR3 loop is CASNPTGAKNIQYF. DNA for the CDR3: TGTGCCAGTAACCCGACGGGAGCCAAAAACATTCAGTACTTC.

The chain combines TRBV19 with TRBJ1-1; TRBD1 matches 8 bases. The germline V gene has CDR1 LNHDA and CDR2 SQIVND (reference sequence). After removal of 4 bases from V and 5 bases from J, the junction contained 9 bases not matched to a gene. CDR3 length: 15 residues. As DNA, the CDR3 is TGTGCCAGTAGTAACTCAGGGGGCGGTGGGACTGAAGCTTTCTTT. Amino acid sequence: CASSNSGGGGTEAFF.

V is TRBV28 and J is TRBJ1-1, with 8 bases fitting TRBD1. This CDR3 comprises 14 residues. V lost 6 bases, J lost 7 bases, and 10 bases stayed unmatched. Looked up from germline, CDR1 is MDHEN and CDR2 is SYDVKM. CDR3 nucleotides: TGTGCCAGCAGATCCCAGGGGGCGGGGGATGAAGCTTTCTTT. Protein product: CASRSQGAGDEAFF.

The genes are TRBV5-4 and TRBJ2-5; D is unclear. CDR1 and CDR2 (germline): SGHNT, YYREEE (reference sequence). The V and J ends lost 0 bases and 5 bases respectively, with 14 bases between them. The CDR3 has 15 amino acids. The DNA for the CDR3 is TGTGCCAGCAGCTTGGGAGTAGCCGTAAAGGAGACCCAGTACTTC. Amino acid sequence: CASSLGVAVKETQYF. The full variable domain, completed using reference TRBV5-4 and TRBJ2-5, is ETGVTQSPTHLIKTRGQQVTLRCSSQSGHNTVSWYQQALGQGPQFIFQYYREEENGRGNFPPRFSGLQFPNYSSELNVNALELDDSALYLCASSLGVAVKETQYFGPGTRLLVL.

CDR3 bases: TGTGCCAGCAGCCCTAGCGGGGATACGCAGTATTTT. Encoded protein: CASSPSGDTQYF. The chain combines TRBV7-2 with TRBJ2-3, with 8 positions matching TRBD2. Losses at the gene ends were 5 bases for V and 6 bases for J; bases not matched to a gene: 1. The CDR3 runs 12 residues. The germline V gene has CDR1 SGHTA and CDR2 FQGNSA. Full variable domain (missing parts from reference TRBV7-2 and TRBJ2-3): GAGVSQSPSNKVTEKGKDVELRCDPISGHTALYWYRQSLGQGLEFLIYFQGNSAPDKSGLPSDRFSAERTGGSVSTLTIQRTQQEDSAVYLCASSPSGDTQYFGPGTRLTVL.

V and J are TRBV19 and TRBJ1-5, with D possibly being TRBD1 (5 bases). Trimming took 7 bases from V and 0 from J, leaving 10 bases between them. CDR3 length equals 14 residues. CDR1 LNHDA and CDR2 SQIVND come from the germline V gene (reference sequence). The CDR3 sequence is CASKMGGSNQPQHF. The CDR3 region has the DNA TGTGCCAGTAAGATGGGGGGTAGCAATCAGCCCCAGCATTTT.

CDR3 amino acids: CASSDLTSGHTGELFF. The CDR3 bases are TGTGCCAGCAGCGACCTGACTAGCGGACACACCGGGGAGCTGTTTTTT. The chain carries TRBV9 and TRBJ2-2; 9 bases align to TRBD2. This CDR3 contains 16 residues. The ends lost 3 bases at V and 3 bases at J; junction bases unmatched: 6. CDR1 is SGDLS, CDR2 YYNGEE, per germline.

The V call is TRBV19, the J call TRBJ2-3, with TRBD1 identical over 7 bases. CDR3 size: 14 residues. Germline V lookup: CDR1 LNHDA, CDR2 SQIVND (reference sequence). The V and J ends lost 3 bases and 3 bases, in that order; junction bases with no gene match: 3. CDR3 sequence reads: CASSIEDRTDTQYF. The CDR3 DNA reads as TGTGCCAGTAGTATCGAGGACAGGACAGATACGCAGTATTTT. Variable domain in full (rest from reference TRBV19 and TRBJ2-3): DGGITQSPKYLFRKEGQNVTLSCEQNLNHDAMYWYRQDPGQGLRLIYYSQIVNDFQKGDIAEGYSVSREKKESFPLTVTSAQKNPTAFYLCASSIEDRTDTQYFGPGTRLTVL.

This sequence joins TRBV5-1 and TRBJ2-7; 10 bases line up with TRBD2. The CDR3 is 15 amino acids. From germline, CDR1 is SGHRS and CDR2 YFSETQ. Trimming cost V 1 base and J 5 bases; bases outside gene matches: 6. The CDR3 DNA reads TGCGCCAGCAGCTTGTCCGGGACTAGCGTACACGAGCAGTACTTC. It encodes CASSLSGTSVHEQYF.

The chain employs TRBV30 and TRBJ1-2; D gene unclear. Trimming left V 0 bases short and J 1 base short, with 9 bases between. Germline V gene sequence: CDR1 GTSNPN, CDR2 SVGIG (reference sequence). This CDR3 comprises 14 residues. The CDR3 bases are TGTGCCTGGAGTGTGTTAGTCGTTAACTATGGCTACACCTTC. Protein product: CAWSVLVVNYGYTF.

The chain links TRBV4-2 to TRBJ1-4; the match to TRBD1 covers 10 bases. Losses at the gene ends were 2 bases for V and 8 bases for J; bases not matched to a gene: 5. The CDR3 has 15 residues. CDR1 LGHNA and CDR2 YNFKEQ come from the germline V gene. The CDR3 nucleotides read TGTGCCAGCAGCCAACCGACAGGGGGCAGCGAAAAACTGTTTTTT. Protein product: CASSQPTGGSEKLFF.

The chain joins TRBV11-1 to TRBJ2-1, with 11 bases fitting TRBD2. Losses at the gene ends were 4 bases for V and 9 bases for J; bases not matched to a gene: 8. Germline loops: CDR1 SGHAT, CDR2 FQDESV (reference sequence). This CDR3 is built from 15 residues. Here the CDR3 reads CASSSLAGGRSEQFF. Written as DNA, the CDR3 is TGTGCCAGCAGCTCCCTAGCGGGGGGCCGTAGTGAGCAGTTCTTC.

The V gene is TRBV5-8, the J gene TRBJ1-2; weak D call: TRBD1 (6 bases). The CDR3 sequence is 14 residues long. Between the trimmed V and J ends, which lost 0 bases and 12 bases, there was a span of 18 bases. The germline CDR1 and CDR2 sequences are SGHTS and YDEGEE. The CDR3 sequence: CASSLVITGSGDTF. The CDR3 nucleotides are TGTGCCAGCAGCTTGGTTATTACGGGCTCAGGGGACACCTTC.

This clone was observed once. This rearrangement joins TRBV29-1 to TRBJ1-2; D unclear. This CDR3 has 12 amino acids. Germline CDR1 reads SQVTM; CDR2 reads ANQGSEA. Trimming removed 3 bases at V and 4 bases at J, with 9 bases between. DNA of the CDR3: TGCAGCGTTGACAGGCAGCCCTATGGCTACACCTTC. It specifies CSVDRQPYGYTF.

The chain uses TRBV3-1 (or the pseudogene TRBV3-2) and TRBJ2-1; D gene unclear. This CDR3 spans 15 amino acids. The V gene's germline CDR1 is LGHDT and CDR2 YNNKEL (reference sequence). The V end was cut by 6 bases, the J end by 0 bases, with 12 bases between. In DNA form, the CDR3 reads TGTGCCAGCAGAGTGACGGCTAGCTCCTACAATGAGCAGTTCTTC. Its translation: CASRVTASSYNEQFF.

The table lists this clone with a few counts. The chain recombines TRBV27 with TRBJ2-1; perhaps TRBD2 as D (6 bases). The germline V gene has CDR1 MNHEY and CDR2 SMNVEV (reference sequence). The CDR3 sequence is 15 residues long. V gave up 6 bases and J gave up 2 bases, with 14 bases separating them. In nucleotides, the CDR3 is TGTGCCAGCAGGGGTGGGGGGACCGCCTACAATGAGCAGTTCTTC. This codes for CASRGGGTAYNEQFF.

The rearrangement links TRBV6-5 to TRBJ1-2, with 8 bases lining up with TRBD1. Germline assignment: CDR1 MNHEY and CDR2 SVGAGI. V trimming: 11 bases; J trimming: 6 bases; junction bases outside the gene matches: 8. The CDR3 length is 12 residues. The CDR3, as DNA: TGTGCCTCCTTCGAGACAGGGGATGGCTACACCTTC. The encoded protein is CASFETGDGYTF.

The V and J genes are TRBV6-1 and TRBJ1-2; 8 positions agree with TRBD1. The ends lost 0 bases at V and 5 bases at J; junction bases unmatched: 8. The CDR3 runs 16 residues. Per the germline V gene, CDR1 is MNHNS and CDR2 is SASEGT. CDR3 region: CASSEASPGGWYGYTF. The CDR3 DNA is TGTGCCAGCAGTGAAGCGTCGCCAGGGGGCTGGTATGGCTACACCTTC.

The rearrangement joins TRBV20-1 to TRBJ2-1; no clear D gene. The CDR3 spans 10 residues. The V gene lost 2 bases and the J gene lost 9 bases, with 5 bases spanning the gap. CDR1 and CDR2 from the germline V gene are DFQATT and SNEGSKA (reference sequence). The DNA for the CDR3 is TGCAGTGCTAGATTCGGTGAGCAGTTCTTC. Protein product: CSARFGEQFF.

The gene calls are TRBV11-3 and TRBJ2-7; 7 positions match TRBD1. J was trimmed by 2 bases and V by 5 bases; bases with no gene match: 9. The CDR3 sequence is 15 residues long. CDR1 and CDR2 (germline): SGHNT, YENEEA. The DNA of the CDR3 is TGTGCCAGCAGCGCCCGGGGACAGTACACCTACGAGCAGTACTTC. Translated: CASSARGQYTYEQYF.

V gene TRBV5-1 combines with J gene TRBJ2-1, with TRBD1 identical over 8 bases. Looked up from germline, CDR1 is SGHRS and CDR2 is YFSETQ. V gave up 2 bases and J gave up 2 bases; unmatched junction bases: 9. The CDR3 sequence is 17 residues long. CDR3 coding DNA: TGCGCCAGCAGCTTCAACCCCGGGACAGGTCCCTACAATGAGCAGTTCTTC. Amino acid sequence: CASSFNPGTGPYNEQFF.

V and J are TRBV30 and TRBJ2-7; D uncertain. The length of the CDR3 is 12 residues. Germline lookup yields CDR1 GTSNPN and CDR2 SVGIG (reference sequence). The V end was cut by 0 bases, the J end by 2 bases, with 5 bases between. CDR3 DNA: TGTGCCTGGAGTGTAACGGCCTACGAGCAGTACTTC. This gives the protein CAWSVTAYEQYF.

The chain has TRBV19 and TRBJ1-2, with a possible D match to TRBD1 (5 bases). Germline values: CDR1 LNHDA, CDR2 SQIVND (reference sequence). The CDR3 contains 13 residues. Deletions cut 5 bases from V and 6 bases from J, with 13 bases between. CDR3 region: CASSPIDSNGYTF. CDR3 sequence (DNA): TGTGCCAGTAGTCCGATAGACAGTAATGGCTACACCTTC. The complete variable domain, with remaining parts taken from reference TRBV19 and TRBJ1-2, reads DGGITQSPKYLFRKEGQNVTLSCEQNLNHDAMYWYRQDPGQGLRLIYYSQIVNDFQKGDIAEGYSVSREKKESFPLTVTSAQKNPTAFYLCASSPIDSNGYTFGSGTRLTVV.

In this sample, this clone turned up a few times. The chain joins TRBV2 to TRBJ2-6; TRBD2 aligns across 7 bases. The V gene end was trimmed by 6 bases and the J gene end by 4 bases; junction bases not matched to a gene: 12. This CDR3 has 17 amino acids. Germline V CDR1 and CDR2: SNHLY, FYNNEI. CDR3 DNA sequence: TGTGCCAGCAGGGGGGACGGACTAGGAGCCGGGGCCAACGTCCTGACTTTC. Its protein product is CASRGDGLGAGANVLTF.

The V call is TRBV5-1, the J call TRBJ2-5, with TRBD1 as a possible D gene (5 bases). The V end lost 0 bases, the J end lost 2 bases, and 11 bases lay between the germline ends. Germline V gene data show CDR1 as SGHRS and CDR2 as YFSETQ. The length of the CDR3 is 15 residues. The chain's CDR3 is CASSLARQKQETQYF. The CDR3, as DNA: TGCGCCAGCAGCTTGGCTCGACAGAAGCAAGAGACCCAGTACTTC.

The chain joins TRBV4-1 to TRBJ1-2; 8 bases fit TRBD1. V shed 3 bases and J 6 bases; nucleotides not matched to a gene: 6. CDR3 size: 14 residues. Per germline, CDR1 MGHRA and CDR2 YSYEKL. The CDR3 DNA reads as TGCGCCAGCAGCCAGATGACAGGGGTTGATGGCTACACCTTC. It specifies CASSQMTGVDGYTF.

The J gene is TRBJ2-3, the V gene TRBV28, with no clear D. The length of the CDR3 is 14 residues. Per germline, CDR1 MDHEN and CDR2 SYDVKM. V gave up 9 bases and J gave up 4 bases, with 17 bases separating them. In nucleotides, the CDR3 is TGTGCCAGTACCTTAGCCCTAGGTGCAGATACGCAGTATTTT. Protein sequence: CASTLALGADTQYF.